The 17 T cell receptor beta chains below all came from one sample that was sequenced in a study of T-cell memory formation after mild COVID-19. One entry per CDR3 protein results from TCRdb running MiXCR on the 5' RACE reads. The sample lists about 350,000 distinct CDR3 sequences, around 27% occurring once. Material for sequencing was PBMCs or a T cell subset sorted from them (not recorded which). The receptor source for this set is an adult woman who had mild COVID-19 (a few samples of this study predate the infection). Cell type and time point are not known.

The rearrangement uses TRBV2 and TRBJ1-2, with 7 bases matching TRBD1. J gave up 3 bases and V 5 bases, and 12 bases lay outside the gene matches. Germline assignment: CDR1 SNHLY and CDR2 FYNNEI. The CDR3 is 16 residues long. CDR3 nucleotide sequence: TGTGCCAGCAGTATCGGACAGGTCGCGAGGTACTATGGCTACACCTTC. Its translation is CASSIGQVARYYGYTF.

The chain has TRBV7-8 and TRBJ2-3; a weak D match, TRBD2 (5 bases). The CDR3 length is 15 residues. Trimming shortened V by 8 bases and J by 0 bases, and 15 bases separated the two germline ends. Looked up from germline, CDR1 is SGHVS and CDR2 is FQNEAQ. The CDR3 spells CASATRVFSTDTQYF. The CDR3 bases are TGTGCCAGCGCCACTAGGGTTTTCAGCACAGATACGCAGTATTTT. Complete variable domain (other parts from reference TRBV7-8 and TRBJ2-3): GAGVSQSPRYKVAKRGQDVALRCDPISGHVSLFWYQQALGQGPEFLTYFQNEAQLDKSGLPSDRFFAERPEGSVSTLKIQRTQQEDSAVYLCASATRVFSTDTQYFGPGTRLTVL.

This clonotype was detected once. CDR3 sequence reads: CASSQLMNEKLFF. CDR3 bases: TGTGCCAGCAGCCAATTGATGAATGAAAAACTGTTTTTT. The chain has TRBV14 and TRBJ1-4; D gene unclear. V lost 2 bases and J lost 5, with 6 bases in between. Germline lookup yields CDR1 SGHDN and CDR2 FVKESK. This CDR3 spans 13 amino acids. The full variable domain, completed using reference TRBV14 and TRBJ1-4, is EAGVTQFPSHSVIEKGQTVTLRCDPISGHDNLYWYRRVMGKEIKFLLHFVKESKQDESGMPNNRFLAERTGGTYSTLKVQPAELEDSGVYFCASSQLMNEKLFFGSGTQLSVL.

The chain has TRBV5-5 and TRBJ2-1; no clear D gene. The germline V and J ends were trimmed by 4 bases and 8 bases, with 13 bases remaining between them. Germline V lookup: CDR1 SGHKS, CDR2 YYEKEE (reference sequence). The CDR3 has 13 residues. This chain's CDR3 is CASSLEVGDEQFF. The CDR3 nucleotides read TGTGCCAGCAGCCTCGAGGTGGGCGATGAGCAGTTCTTC. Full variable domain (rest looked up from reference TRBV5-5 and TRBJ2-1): DAGVTQSPTHLIKTRGQQVTLRCSPISGHKSVSWYQQVLGQGPQFIFQYYEKEERGRGNFPDRFSARQFPNYSSELNVNALLLGDSALYLCASSLEVGDEQFFGPGTRLTVL.

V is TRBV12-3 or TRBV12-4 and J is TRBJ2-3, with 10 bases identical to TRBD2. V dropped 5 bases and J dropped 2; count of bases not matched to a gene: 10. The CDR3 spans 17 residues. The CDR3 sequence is CASSPSLAGGSTDTQYF. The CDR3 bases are TGTGCCAGCAGTCCTTCTTTAGCGGGAGGATCCACAGATACGCAGTATTTT.

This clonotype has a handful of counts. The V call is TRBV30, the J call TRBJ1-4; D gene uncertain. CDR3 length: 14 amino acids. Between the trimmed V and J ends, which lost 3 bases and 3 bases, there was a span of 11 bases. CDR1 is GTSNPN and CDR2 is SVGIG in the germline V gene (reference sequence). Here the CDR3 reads CAWRMKFPNEKLFF. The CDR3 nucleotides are TGTGCCTGGAGAATGAAGTTCCCTAATGAAAAACTGTTTTTT. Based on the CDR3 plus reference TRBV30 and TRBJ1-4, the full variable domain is SQTIHQWPATLVQPVGSPLSLECTVEGTSNPNLYWYRQAAGRGLQLLFYSVGIGQISSEVPQNLSASRPQDRQFILSSKKLLLSDSGFYLCAWRMKFPNEKLFFGSGTQLSVL.

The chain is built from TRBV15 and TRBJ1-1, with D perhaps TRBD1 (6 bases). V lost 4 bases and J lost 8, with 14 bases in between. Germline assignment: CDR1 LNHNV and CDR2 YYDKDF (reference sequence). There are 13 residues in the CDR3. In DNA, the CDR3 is TGTGCCACCAGCATTGGGGCCGGGACAGAAGCTTTCTTT. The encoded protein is CATSIGAGTEAFF.

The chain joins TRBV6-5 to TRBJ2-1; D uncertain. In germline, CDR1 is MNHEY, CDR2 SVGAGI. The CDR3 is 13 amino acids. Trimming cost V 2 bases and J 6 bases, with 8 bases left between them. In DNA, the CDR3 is TGTGCCAGCAGTTACACTAACCTCAATGAGCAGTTCTTC. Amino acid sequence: CASSYTNLNEQFF.

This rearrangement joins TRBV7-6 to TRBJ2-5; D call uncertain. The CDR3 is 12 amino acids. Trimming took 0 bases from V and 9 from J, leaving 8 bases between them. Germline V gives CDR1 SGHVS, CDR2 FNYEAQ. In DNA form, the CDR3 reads TGTGCCAGCAGCTTAGCACCGCAGGCCCAGTACTTC. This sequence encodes CASSLAPQAQYF.

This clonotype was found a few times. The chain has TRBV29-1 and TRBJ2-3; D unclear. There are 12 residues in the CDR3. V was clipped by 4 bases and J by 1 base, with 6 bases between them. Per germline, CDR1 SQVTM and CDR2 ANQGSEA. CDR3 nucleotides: TGCAGCGTTGTAATTGGCACAGATACGCAGTATTTT. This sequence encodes CSVVIGTDTQYF.

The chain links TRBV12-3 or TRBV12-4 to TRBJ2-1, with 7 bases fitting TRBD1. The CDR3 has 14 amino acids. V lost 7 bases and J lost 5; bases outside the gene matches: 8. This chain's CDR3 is CASTPDRLDNEQFF. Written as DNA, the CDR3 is TGTGCCAGCACGCCGGACAGGTTGGACAATGAGCAGTTCTTC.

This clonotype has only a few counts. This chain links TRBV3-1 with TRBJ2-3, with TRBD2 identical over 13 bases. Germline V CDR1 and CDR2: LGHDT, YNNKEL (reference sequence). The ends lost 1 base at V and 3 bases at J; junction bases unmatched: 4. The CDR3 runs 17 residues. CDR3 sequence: CASSQGLAGGQTDTQYF. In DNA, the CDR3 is TGTGCCAGCAGCCAAGGACTAGCGGGGGGTCAAACAGATACGCAGTATTTT.

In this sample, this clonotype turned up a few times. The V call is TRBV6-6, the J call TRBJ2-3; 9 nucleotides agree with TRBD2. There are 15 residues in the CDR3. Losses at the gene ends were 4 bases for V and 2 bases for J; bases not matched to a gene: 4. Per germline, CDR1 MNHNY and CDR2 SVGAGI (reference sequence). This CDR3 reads CASSSTSGYTDTQYF. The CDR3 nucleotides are TGTGCCAGCAGTTCGACTAGCGGTTACACAGATACGCAGTATTTT.

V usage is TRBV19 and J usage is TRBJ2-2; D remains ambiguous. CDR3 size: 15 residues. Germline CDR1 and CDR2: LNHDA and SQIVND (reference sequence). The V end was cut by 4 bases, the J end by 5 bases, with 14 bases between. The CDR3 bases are TGTGCCAGTAGTACGCAAAATAGCCCAACCGGGGAGCTGTTTTTT. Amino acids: CASSTQNSPTGELFF.

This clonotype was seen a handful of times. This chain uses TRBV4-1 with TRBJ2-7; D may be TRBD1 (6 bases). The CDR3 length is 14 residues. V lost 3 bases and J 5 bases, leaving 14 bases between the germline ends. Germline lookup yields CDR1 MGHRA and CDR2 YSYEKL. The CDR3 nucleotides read TGCGCCAGCAGCCAGGGGGACAATTACCACGAGCAGTACTTC. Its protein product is CASSQGDNYHEQYF.

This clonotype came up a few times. The CDR3 bases are TGTGCCAGCAGCGTAGGGGAGCTAGCGGACGTCCAAGAGACCCAGTACTTC. Residues: CASSVGELADVQETQYF. This chain joins TRBV9 and TRBJ2-5; 7 bases line up with TRBD2. This CDR3 is built from 17 residues. Per the germline V gene, CDR1 is SGDLS and CDR2 is YYNGEE. With V trimmed by 0 bases and J by 1 base, 9 bases remained unmatched.

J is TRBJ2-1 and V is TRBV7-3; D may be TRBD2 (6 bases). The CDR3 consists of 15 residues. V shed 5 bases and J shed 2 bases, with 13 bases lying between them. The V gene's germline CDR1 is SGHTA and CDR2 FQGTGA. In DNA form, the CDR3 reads TGTGCCAGCAGCCGAGGAGGGCAGGCCTACAATGAGCAGTTCTTC. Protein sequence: CASSRGGQAYNEQFF.